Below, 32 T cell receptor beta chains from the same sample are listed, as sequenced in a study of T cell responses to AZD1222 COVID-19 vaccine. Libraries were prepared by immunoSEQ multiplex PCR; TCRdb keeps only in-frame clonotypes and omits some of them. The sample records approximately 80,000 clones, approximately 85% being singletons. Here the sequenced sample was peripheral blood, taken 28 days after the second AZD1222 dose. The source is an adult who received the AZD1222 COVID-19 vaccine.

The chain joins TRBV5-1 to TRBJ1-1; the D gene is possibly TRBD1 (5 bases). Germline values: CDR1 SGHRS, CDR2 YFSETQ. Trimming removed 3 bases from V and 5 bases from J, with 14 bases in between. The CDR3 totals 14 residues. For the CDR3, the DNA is TGCGCCAGCAGCTCTTTGGGAAGACAGACTGAAGCTTTCTTT. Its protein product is CASSSLGRQTEAFF. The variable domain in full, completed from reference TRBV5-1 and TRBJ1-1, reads KAGVTQTPRYLIKTRGQQVTLSCSPISGHRSVSWYQQTPGQGLQFLFEYFSETQRNKGNFPGRFSGRQFSNSRSEMNVSTLELGDSALYLCASSSLGRQTEAFFGQGTRLTVV.

For the CDR3, the DNA is TGTGCCAGCAGTTACGGTCTGGCAGACTCTGGAAACACCATATATTTT. Its protein is CASSYGLADSGNTIYF. The chain carries TRBV6-6 and TRBJ1-3; D is undetermined. Germline V gene data show CDR1 as MNHNY and CDR2 as SVGAGI (reference sequence). CDR3 length equals 16 residues. Trimming stripped 2 bases from V and 0 bases from J, with 11 bases between.

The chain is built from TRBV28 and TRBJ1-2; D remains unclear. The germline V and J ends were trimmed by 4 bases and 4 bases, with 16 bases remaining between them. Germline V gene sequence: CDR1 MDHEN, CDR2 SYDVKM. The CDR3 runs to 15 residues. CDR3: CASSSGISDVYGYTF. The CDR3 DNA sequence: TGTGCCAGCAGTTCCGGAATATCAGACGTCTATGGCTACACCTTC.

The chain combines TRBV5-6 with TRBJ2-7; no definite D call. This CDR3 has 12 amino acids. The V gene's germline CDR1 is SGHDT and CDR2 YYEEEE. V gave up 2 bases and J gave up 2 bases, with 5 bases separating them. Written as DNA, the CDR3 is TGTGCCAGCAGCTTAGGGACCTACGAGCAGTACTTC. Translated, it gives CASSLGTYEQYF.

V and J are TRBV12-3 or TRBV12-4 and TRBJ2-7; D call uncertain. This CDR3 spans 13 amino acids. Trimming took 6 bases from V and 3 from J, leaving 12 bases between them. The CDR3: CASSPVGSYEQYF. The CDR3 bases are TGTGCCAGCAGCCCAGTCGGAAGCTACGAGCAGTACTTC.

CDR3: CASSSLTGIGGYTF. The CDR3, as DNA: TGTGCCAGCAGTTCCTTGACAGGGATAGGTGGCTACACCTTC. V gene TRBV28 combines with J gene TRBJ1-2, with 7 positions matching TRBD1. The V and J ends lost 4 bases and 7 bases, in that order; junction bases with no gene match: 9. The germline V gene encodes CDR1 MDHEN and CDR2 SYDVKM. The CDR3 contains 14 residues.

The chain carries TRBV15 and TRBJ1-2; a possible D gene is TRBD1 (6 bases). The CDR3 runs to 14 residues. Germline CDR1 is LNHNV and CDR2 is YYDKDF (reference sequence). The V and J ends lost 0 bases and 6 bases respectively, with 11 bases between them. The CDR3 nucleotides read TGTGCCACCAGCAGAGATCGTAGACAGGATGGCTACACCTTC. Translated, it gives CATSRDRRQDGYTF.

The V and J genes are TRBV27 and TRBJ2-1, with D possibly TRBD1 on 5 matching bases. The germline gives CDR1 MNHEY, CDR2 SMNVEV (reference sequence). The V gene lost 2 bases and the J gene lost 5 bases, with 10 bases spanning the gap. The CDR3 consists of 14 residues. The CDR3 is CASSLRGPHNEQFF. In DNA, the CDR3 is TGTGCCAGCAGTTTAAGGGGTCCCCACAATGAGCAGTTCTTC.

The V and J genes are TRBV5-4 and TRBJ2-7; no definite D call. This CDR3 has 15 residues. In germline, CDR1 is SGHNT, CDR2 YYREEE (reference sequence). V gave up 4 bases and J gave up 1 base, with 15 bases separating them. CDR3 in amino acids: CASSTSGSLSYEQYF. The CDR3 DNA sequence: TGTGCCAGCAGCACCTCCGGGTCCTTATCCTACGAGCAGTACTTC.

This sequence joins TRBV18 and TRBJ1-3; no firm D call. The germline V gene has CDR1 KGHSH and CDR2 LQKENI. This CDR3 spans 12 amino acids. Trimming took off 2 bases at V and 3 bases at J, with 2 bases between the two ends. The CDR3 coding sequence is TGTGCCAGCTCACCAATTGGAAACACCATATATTTT. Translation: CASSPIGNTIYF.

The CDR3 bases are TGTGCCAGCAGCTTAGCGCTATCATCTAGTAGATATGGCTACACCTTC. This codes for CASSLALSSSRYGYTF. The V gene is TRBV7-9, the J gene TRBJ1-2; D gene ambiguous. V was pared by 0 bases and J by 5 bases, with 16 bases between. The length of the CDR3 is 16 residues. In germline, CDR1 is SEHNR, CDR2 FQNEAQ (reference sequence).

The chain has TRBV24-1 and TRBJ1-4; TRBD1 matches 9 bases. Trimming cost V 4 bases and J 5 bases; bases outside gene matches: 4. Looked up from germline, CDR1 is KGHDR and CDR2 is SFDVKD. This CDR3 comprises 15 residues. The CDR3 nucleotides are TGTGCCACCAGTGAGGTTGACAGGGGGAATGAAAAACTGTTTTTT. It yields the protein CATSEVDRGNEKLFF.

The DNA for the CDR3 is TGCGCCAGCAACCCCGGACAGGATGAAAAACTGTTTTTT. The encoded protein is CASNPGQDEKLFF. The chain joins TRBV5-1 to TRBJ1-4; 7 bases agree with TRBD1. Germline trimming cut 6 bases from V and 6 bases from J; bases unmatched to any gene: 5. The CDR3 is 13 amino acids. Germline values: CDR1 SGHRS, CDR2 YFSETQ.

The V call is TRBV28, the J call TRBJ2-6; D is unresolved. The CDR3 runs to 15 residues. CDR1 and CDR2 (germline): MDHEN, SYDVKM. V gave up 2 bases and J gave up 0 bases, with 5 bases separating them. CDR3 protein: CASSLTHSGANVLTF. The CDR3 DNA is TGTGCCAGCAGTTTAACGCACTCTGGGGCCAACGTCCTGACTTTC.

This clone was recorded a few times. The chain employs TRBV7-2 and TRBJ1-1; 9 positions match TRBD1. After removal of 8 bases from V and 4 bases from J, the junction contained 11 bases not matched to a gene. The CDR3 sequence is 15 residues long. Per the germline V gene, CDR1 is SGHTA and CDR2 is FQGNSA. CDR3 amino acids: CASQGPGQGSTEAFF. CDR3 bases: TGTGCCAGCCAAGGACCGGGACAGGGTAGCACTGAAGCTTTCTTT.

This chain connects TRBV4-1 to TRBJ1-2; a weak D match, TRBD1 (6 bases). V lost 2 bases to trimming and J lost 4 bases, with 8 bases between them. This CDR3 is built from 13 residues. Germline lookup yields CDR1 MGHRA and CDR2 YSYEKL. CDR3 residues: CASSQRGGYGYTF. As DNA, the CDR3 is TGCGCCAGCAGCCAAAGAGGGGGCTATGGCTACACCTTC.

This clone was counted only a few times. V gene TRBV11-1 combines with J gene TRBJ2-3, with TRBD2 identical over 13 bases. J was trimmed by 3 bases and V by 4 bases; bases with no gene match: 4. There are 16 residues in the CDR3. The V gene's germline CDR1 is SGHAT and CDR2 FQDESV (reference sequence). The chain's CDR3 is CASSWGLAGNTDTQYF. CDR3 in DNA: TGTGCCAGCAGCTGGGGACTAGCGGGAAATACAGATACGCAGTATTTT.

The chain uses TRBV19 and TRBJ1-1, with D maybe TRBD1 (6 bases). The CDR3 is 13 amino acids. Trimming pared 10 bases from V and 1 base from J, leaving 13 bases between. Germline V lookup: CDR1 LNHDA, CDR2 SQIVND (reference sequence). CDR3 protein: CAITRGRNTEAFF. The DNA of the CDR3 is TGTGCCATCACCAGGGGACGGAACACTGAAGCTTTCTTT.

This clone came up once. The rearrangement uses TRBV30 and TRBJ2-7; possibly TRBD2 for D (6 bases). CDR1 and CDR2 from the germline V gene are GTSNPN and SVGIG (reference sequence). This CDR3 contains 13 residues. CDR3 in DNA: TGTGCACTCGAGGGCCGGGGGAAGGACGAGCAGTACTTC. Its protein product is CALEGRGKDEQYF.

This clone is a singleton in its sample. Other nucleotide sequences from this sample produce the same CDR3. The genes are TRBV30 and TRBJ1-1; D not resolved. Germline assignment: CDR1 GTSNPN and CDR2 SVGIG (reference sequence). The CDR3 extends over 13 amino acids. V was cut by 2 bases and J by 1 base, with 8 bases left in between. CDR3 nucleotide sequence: TGTGCCTGGAGTTTAGGAGGGAACACTGAAGCTTTCTTT. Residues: CAWSLGGNTEAFF.

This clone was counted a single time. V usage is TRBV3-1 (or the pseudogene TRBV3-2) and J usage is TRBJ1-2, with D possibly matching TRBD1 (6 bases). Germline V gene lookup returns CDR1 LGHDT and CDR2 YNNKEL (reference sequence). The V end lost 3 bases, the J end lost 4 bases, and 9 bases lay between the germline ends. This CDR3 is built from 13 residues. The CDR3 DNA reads TGTGCCAGCAGCCATCAGGGGCTCTATGGCTACACCTTC. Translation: CASSHQGLYGYTF.

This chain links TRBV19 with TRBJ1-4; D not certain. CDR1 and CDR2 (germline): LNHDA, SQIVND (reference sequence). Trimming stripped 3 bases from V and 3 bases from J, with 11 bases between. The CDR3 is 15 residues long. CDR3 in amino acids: CASSILGAANEKLFF. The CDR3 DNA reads TGTGCCAGTAGTATCCTGGGAGCAGCTAATGAAAAACTGTTTTTT.

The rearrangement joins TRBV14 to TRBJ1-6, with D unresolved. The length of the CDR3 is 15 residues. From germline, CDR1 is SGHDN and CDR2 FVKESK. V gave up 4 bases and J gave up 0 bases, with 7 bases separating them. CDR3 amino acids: CASSPGSSYNSPLHF. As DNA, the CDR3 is TGTGCCAGCAGCCCGGGATCCTCCTATAATTCACCCCTCCACTTT.

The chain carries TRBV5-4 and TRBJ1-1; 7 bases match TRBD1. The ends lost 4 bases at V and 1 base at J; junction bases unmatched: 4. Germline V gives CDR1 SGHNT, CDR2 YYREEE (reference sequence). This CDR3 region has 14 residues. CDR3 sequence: CASSPGQRNTEAFF. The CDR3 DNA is TGTGCCAGCAGCCCGGGACAGAGGAACACTGAAGCTTTCTTT. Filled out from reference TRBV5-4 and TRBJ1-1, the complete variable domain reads ETGVTQSPTHLIKTRGQQVTLRCSSQSGHNTVSWYQQALGQGPQFIFQYYREEENGRGNFPPRFSGLQFPNYSSELNVNALELDDSALYLCASSPGQRNTEAFFGQGTRLTVV.

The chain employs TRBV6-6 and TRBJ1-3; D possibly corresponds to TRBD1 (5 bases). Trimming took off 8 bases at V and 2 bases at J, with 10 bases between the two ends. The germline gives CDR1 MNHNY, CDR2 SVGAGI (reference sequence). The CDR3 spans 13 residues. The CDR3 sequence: CASFVGAGNTIYF. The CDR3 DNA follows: TGTGCCAGCTTCGTAGGGGCTGGAAACACCATATATTTT.

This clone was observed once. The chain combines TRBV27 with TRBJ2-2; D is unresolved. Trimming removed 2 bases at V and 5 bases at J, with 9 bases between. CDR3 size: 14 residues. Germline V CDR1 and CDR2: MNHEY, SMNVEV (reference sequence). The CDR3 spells CASSLKGETGELFF. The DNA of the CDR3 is TGTGCCAGCAGTTTAAAGGGTGAGACCGGGGAGCTGTTTTTT.

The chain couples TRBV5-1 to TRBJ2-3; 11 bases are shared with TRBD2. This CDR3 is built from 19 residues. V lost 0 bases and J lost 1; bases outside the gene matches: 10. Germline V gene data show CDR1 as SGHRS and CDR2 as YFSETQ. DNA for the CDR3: TGCGCCAGCAGCTTGGGAGGTAGCGGGAGGGTTTACCGCACAGATACGCAGTATTTT. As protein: CASSLGGSGRVYRTDTQYF.

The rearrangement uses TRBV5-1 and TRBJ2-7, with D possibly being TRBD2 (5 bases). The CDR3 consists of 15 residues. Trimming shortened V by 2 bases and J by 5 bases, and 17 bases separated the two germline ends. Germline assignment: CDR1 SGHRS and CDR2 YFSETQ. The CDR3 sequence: CASSLTGMTWDEQYF. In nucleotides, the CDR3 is TGCGCCAGCAGCTTAACGGGAATGACCTGGGACGAGCAGTACTTC. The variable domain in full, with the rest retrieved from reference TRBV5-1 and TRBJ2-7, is KAGVTQTPRYLIKTRGQQVTLSCSPISGHRSVSWYQQTPGQGLQFLFEYFSETQRNKGNFPGRFSGRQFSNSRSEMNVSTLELGDSALYLCASSLTGMTWDEQYFGPGTRLTVT.

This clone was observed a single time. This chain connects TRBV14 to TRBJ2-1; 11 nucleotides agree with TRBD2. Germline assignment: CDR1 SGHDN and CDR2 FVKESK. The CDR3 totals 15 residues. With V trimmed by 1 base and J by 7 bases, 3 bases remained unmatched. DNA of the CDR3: TGTGCCAGCAGCCAAGGACTAGCGGGGCTGAATGAGCAGTTCTTC. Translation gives CASSQGLAGLNEQFF.

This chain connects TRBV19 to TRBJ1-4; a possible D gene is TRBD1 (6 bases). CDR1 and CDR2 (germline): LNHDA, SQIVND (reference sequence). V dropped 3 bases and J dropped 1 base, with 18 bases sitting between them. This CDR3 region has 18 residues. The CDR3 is CASSIGKGGRGTNEKLFF. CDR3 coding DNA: TGTGCCAGTAGTATTGGAAAGGGCGGCAGGGGAACTAATGAAAAACTGTTTTTT.

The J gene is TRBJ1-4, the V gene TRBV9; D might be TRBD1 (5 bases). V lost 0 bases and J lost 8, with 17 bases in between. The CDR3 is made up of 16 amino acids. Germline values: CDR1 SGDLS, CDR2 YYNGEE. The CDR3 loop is CASSVAPGIVDEKLFF. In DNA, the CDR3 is TGTGCCAGCAGCGTAGCCCCAGGGATAGTTGACGAAAAACTGTTTTTT.

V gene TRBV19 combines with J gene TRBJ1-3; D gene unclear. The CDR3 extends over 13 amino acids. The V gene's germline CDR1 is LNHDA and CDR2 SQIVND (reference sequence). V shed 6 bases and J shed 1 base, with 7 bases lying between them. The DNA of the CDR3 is TGTGCCAGTAGCATAATATCTGGAAACACCATATATTTT. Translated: CASSIISGNTIYF. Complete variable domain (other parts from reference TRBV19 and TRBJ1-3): DGGITQSPKYLFRKEGQNVTLSCEQNLNHDAMYWYRQDPGQGLRLIYYSQIVNDFQKGDIAEGYSVSREKKESFPLTVTSAQKNPTAFYLCASSIISGNTIYFGEGSWLTVV.